Listed below are T cell receptor beta chains from one sample, sequenced in a study of blood T cells in healthy people across ages. TCRdb re-called the 5' RACE reads with MiXCR, one entry per CDR3 protein. This table has over 750,000 distinct CDR3 sequences, 20% to 30% appearing once. The sample was also reused in another study, on T cells of mothers and their children.

Sequenced input: blood. These receptor sequences come from a boy younger than 18 in good health. Each CDR3 is given without its conserved first and last residue.

AGSRGDVQETQY	TRBV27	TRBJ2-5
ASSQDYRVSDTQY	TRBV4-3	TRBJ2-3
ASSSALQGAIDKQY	TRBV5-1	TRBJ2-7
ASSLALKYYEQY	TRBV7-2	-
ASSPRQQGFQETQY	TRBV7-2	TRBJ2-5
ASGPTRGTHQETQY	TRBV12-5	TRBJ2-5
SVIEGEAF	TRBV29-1	TRBJ1-1
ASTNRQAQETQY	TRBV12-3/TRBV12-4	TRBJ2-5
ASSPRAFLYGYT	TRBV13	TRBJ1-2
ASSVPALGETQY	TRBV7-2	TRBJ2-5
ASSQGIAWTGELF	TRBV14	TRBJ2-2
ASSQGGEAGVSTDTQY	TRBV14	TRBJ2-3
ASSPQTSNEQF	TRBV4-1	TRBJ2-1
ASSYQVGGPQY	TRBV6-5	TRBJ2-4
ASSQDLARSYEQY	TRBV4-3	TRBJ2-7
ASSKSGASSYEQY	TRBV19	TRBJ2-7
SARDPVKTNEKLF	TRBV20-1	TRBJ1-4
ASSLGLAGGRYEQY	TRBV7-6	TRBJ2-7
ASSEGGLYGYT	TRBV25-1	TRBJ1-2
ASGQPNWANEKLF	TRBV28	TRBJ1-4
ASSPGTPETQY	TRBV12-3/TRBV12-4	TRBJ2-5
ASSPDIWNEQF	TRBV3-1	TRBJ2-1
VSSQGSGRTYNEQF	TRBV14	TRBJ2-1
ASSDVRLGKNIQY	TRBV10-1	TRBJ2-4
SASYSGGTLAKNIQY	TRBV20-1	TRBJ2-4
ASSLGGKSLLGYT	TRBV6-5	TRBJ1-2
ASSQDLRGGSLIPEQY	TRBV4-2	TRBJ2-7
ASSLETLKETQY	TRBV7-9	TRBJ2-5
ASSQDARGETQY	TRBV4-1	TRBJ2-5
ASSQFVDSPLH	TRBV4-2	TRBJ1-6
ASSQSLQDTQY	TRBV16	TRBJ2-3
ASSRTGGEVDQPQH	TRBV2	TRBJ1-5
ASSTWTGRAYNEQF	TRBV7-9	TRBJ2-1
ASSLRERETQY	TRBV7-8	TRBJ2-5
ASSLTGTRGFEETQY	TRBV5-6	TRBJ2-5
ASSLSGGFGGYT	TRBV27	TRBJ1-2
SATSGSGTGELF	TRBV29-1	TRBJ2-2
ASSSDSIRSHEQF	TRBV7-3	-
ASSPSSGSQETQY	TRBV4-2	TRBJ2-5